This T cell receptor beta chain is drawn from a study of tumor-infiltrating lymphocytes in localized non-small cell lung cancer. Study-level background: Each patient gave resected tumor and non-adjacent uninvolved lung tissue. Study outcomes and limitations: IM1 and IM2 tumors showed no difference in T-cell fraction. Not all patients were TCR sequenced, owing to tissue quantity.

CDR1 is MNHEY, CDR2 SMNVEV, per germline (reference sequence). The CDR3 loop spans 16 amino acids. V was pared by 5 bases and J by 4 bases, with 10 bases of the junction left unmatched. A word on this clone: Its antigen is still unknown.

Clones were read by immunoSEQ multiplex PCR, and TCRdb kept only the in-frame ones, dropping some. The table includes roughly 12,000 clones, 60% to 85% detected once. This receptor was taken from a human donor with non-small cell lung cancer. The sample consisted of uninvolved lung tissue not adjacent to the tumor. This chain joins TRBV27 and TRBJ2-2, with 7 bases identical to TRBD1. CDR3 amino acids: CASSLDRDRGTGELFF. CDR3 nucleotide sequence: TGTGCCAGCAGTCTAGACAGGGATCGGGGCACCGGGGAGCTGTTTTTT.